Given below is one T cell receptor (beta chain) in context. No antigen is known for it. Sequencing used immunoSEQ multiplex PCR; TCRdb keeps in-frame clones, though not all of them. The sample includes about 60,000 clones, approximately 86% of them seen just once. These data are taken from a study of OX40 agonist ivuxolimab in advanced cancers. Study context: Ivuxolimab, an antibody that agonizes OX40 (CD134), was administered to the patients. Eligibility rules accepted prior anti-PD-1, anti-PD-L1 or anti-CTLA-4 therapy, and 30% to 40% had some.

General study points: Clonal expansion from baseline to week 6 occurred in both CD4+ and CD8+ T cells.

The CDR3 sequence is 13 residues long. V was cut by 0 bases and J by 8 bases, with 8 bases left in between. From germline, CDR1 is SGDLS and CDR2 YYNGEE. This sequence joins TRBV9 and TRBJ1-4; D is possibly TRBD1 (5 bases). The sequences come from CD4+ or CD8+ T cells sorted from blood, collected in a trial of the OX40 agonist ivuxolimab. This receptor was taken from an adult with an advanced solid tumor such as melanoma, head and neck, liver or kidney cancer. CDR3 sequence (DNA): TGTGCCAGCAGCGTAGACGACAGCGAAAAACTGTTTTTT. Translation: CASSVDDSEKLFF.